One T cell receptor (beta chain) is described in this entry. This entry is derived from a study of blood T cell repertoires in COVID-19. Authors' methods: It was from reference gene primer amplification that nucleated cell counts were estimated. TCRdb keeps only in-frame clones here, not all; method: immunoSEQ multiplex PCR. The DNA gave D and trimming, while V, J and clone size come from that table. This table holds 200,000 to 300,000 clones, 75% to 90% found once. CDR1 and CDR2 (germline): SGHDT, YYEEEE. The CDR3 is 18 amino acids. J lost 1 base, V lost 0 bases, and 4 bases had no gene match. V usage is TRBV5-6 and J usage is TRBJ2-2; TRBD2 agrees at 12 bases. The receptor was derived from a woman between 35 and 50 years old who had recovered from COVID-19. Sequenced sample: peripheral blood. CDR3 DNA: TGTGCCAGCAGCTTGGTTACTAGCGGGGGGCGGAACACCGGGGAGCTGTTTTTT. Its protein product is CASSLVTSGGRNTGELFF.